The clone carrying this T cell receptor (beta chain) has at least ten counts. The antigen remains unidentified. The sample comes from a study of T cells in Graves' hyperthyroidism and ophthalmopathy. Criteria for exclusion of patients were uncontrolled infection, other autoimmune disease, pregnancy or lactation. Extraction of PBMCs used roughly 9.3 ml of fresh peripheral blood. Overall study results and limits: Patients with ophthalmopathy were separated from those with stable hyperthyroidism by a 13 V-J model.

Using RNA transcripts as the source, TCR beta CDR3 regions were amplified. Using the HTBI primer set, a first-round RT-PCR was run on the TCR CDR3. One entry per CDR3 protein results from TCRdb running MiXCR on the multiplex PCR reads. The sample has 200,000 to 250,000 distinct CDR3 sequences, around 24% seen once. The sequenced material came from blood. The sequence derives from a woman aged 40 to 49 with Graves' ophthalmopathy.

CDR3 nucleotide sequence: TGTGCCAGCAGCTTATCAGGCAGGGCTAACACTGAAGCTTTCTTT. Amino acid sequence: CASSLSGRANTEAFF. V usage is TRBV7-2 and J usage is TRBJ1-1; D may be TRBD1 (5 bases). Per germline, CDR1 SGHTA and CDR2 FQGNSA. The CDR3 runs 15 residues. The ends were cut back, 2 bases at V and 2 bases at J, with 12 bases in the middle.